The 26 T cell receptor beta chains below all came from one sample that was sequenced in a study of T cell repertoires in cytomegalovirus infection (dated by TCRdb to 2018 to 2020). The antigens of these receptors remain unknown. The treatment or condition tag for this specimen amounts to: in vitro stimulation with specific CMV peptide epitopes to enrich CMV-specific T cells. TCRdb records Illumina HiSeq 1500 as the sequencer. TCRdb took the public reads, trimmed them with fastp at Q25, ran MiXCR for clone calling and kept in-frame beta chains. Each CDR3 protein gets just one entry, which takes the most common genes and DNA from the rows behind it. In this sample the table shows around 310,000 distinct CDR3 sequences, about 29% of which occur a single time. Of the sample, about 19% is held by the ten largest clones. The sample consisted of cultured PBMCs, taken from culture after CMV antigen stimulation. Receptors were obtained from a human donor in good health (CMV status not recorded). Some clones in this sample may be carry-over from other donors' samples.

This clonotype has just a few counts. The rearrangement uses TRBV27 and TRBJ1-5; no firm D call. Trimming removed 5 bases at V and 1 base at J, with 12 bases between. Germline CDR1 MNHEY, CDR2 SMNVEV (reference sequence). The CDR3 runs to 15 residues. Written as DNA, the CDR3 is TGTGCCAGCAGTCCCCGTTGGCGCAGCAATCAGCCCCAGCATTTT. Its protein is CASSPRWRSNQPQHF.

In this sample, this clonotype turned up a few times. A much larger clone differs by one base, so this may be a read error. This sequence joins TRBV27 and TRBJ2-1, with D hard to call. Germline CDR1 and CDR2: MNHEY and SMNVEV (reference sequence). With 0 bases removed from V and 8 bases from J, the gap between germline ends came to 14 bases. The CDR3 covers 15 residues. Here the CDR3 reads CASSLSKGNLDEQFF. CDR3 DNA: TGTGCCAGCAGTTTATCGAAGGGAAACTTGGATGAGCAGTTCTTC.

This clonotype has just a few counts. The V call is TRBV28, the J call TRBJ2-1; tentatively, D is TRBD1 (6 bases). Deletions cut 3 bases from V and 3 bases from J, with 21 bases between. This CDR3 spans 18 amino acids. Germline V gene sequence: CDR1 MDHEN, CDR2 SYDVKM. The CDR3 DNA reads TGTGCCAGCAGTTTGAGGTTCCAGGGGAGAACGGGCTACAATGAGCAGTTCTTC. This codes for CASSLRFQGRTGYNEQFF.

At least ten counts were recorded for this clonotype. The gene calls are TRBV7-2 and TRBJ1-1; D remains ambiguous. Per germline, CDR1 SGHTA and CDR2 FQGNSA. Trimming shortened V by 5 bases and J by 3 bases, and 13 bases separated the two germline ends. The CDR3 spans 14 residues. CDR3 DNA: TGTGCCAGCAGCAAAGGACGGGAATACACTGAAGCTTTCTTT. Translated: CASSKGREYTEAFF.

This clonotype came up a few times. The chain has TRBV6-1 and TRBJ2-7, with TRBD2 matching 12 bases. V was pared by 6 bases and J by 3 bases, with 0 bases of the junction left unmatched. Germline lookup yields CDR1 MNHNS and CDR2 SASEGT. This CDR3 region has 13 residues. CDR3 in DNA: TGTGCCAGCAGACTAGCGGGAGGCTACGAGCAGTACTTC. Amino acid sequence: CASRLAGGYEQYF.

The V gene is TRBV7-8, the J gene TRBJ1-2, with no clear D. V was cut by 8 bases and J by 2 bases, with 6 bases left in between. Germline V CDR1 and CDR2: SGHVS, FQNEAQ. This CDR3 spans 11 amino acids. The CDR3 DNA follows: TGTGCCAGCGAAGGGAACTATGGCTACACCTTC. Translated: CASEGNYGYTF.

This chain links TRBV20-1 with TRBJ2-1; 13 bases are a match to TRBD2. CDR1 DFQATT and CDR2 SNEGSKA come from the germline V gene (reference sequence). V shed 2 bases and J 6 bases; nucleotides not matched to a gene: 4. The CDR3 covers 15 residues. CDR3 sequence (DNA): TGCAGTGCTAGAAAGGGGACTAGCGGGACCAATGAGCAGTTCTTC. Amino acids: CSARKGTSGTNEQFF.

The J gene is TRBJ1-6, the V gene TRBV19; the D gene is possibly TRBD1 (6 bases). This CDR3 contains 14 residues. Trimming shortened V by 6 bases and J by 11 bases, and 17 bases separated the two germline ends. Germline V gene lookup returns CDR1 LNHDA and CDR2 SQIVND (reference sequence). CDR3 amino acids: CASRPTGSAAPLHF. CDR3 nucleotides: TGTGCCAGTAGGCCAACAGGGTCGGCGGCACCCCTCCACTTT.

The V gene is TRBV3-1, the J gene TRBJ1-5; 7 bases are a match to TRBD1. Trimming took 6 bases from V and 5 from J; bases not matched to a gene: 13. The CDR3 spans 16 residues. Germline V lookup: CDR1 LGHDT, CDR2 YNNKEL (reference sequence). CDR3 amino acids: CASSSGSRGKYQPQHF. The CDR3 DNA reads TGTGCCAGCAGTTCCGGGAGCAGGGGGAAATATCAGCCCCAGCATTTT.

A few counts support this clonotype. The rearrangement uses TRBV4-2 and TRBJ1-2, with a weak D call TRBD1 (5 bases). This CDR3 spans 15 amino acids. Between the trimmed V and J ends, which lost 0 bases and 8 bases, there was a span of 16 bases. CDR1 is LGHNA and CDR2 is YNFKEQ in the germline V gene. CDR3 DNA sequence: TGTGCCAGCAGCCAAGAGACAGATCCCTATGAGGGCTACACCTTC. Translated, it gives CASSQETDPYEGYTF.

V gene TRBV12-3 or TRBV12-4 combines with J gene TRBJ1-2; D is possibly TRBD1 (5 bases). CDR3 length equals 15 residues. The germline V and J ends were trimmed by 6 bases and 4 bases, with 18 bases remaining between them. The chain's CDR3 is CASSPPGPSTYGYTF. CDR3 bases: TGTGCCAGCAGCCCTCCGGGACCAAGTACCTATGGCTACACCTTC.

This clonotype appeared many times. The chain joins TRBV7-2 to TRBJ2-3; D is ambiguous. The CDR3 has 12 residues. The germline V and J ends were trimmed by 3 bases and 4 bases, with 5 bases remaining between them. From germline, CDR1 is SGHTA and CDR2 FQGNSA. The CDR3 is CASSFSADTQYF. For the CDR3, the DNA is TGTGCCAGCAGCTTCTCGGCAGATACGCAGTATTTT.

The CDR3 DNA sequence: TGTGCCTGGGGTCTAGCGGCCCAGATGTGGGAGACCCAGTACTTC. Translation gives CAWGLAAQMWETQYF. The genes are TRBV30 and TRBJ2-5, with 7 bases lining up with TRBD2. Germline CDR1 GTSNPN, CDR2 SVGIG (reference sequence). The CDR3 contains 15 residues. J was trimmed by 5 bases and V by 5 bases; bases with no gene match: 14.

This clonotype was counted at least ten times. The chain joins TRBV7-2 to TRBJ2-7; the match to TRBD1 covers 7 bases. The CDR3 consists of 17 residues. CDR1 and CDR2 from the germline V gene are SGHTA and FQGNSA. The trim removed 4 bases at V and 0 bases at J, leaving 12 bases unmatched. CDR3 protein: CASSSTVQGTYSYEQYF. CDR3 in DNA: TGTGCCAGCAGCTCTACAGTACAGGGGACCTACTCCTACGAGCAGTACTTC.

J is TRBJ1-5 and V is TRBV10-3; 7 bases line up with TRBD1. Trimming removed 0 bases from V and 5 bases from J; junction bases left unmatched: 4. CDR1 is ENHRY and CDR2 is SYGVKD in the germline V gene. There are 15 residues in the CDR3. CDR3 in amino acids: CAISESRQGYQPQHF. CDR3 bases: TGTGCCATCAGTGAGTCGAGACAGGGTTATCAGCCCCAGCATTTT.

The V call is TRBV11-2, the J call TRBJ2-2; 8 bases are a match to TRBD2. V was clipped by 5 bases and J by 5 bases; unmatched bases: 10. Germline CDR1 and CDR2: SGHAT and FQNNGV. This CDR3 has 16 amino acids. Written as DNA, the CDR3 is TGTGCCAGCAGCAAGCAGCTGGGACTAGGGACCGGGGAGCTGTTTTTT. Translation gives CASSKQLGLGTGELFF.

This clonotype showed up just a few times. At one of its ends the junction is not consistent with the germline gene, which may arise from a read error. This chain joins TRBV7-2 and TRBJ1-1, with D tentatively TRBD1 (5 bases). Germline assignment: CDR1 SGHTA and CDR2 FQGNSA. CDR3 length: 15 residues. CDR3: CASSFGGILNTEAFF. CDR3 coding DNA: TGTGCCAGCAGCTTCGGGGGGATTTTGAATACTGAAGCTTTCTTT.

Many counts were recorded for this clonotype. The V and J genes are TRBV7-2 and TRBJ2-1, with TRBD2 matching 11 bases. Trimming removed 5 bases from V and 7 bases from J; junction bases left unmatched: 7. Germline values: CDR1 SGHTA, CDR2 FQGNSA. The length of the CDR3 is 15 residues. The CDR3 DNA reads TGTGCCAGCAGCCCCACTAGCGGGAGTTGGAATGAGCAGTTCTTC. Encoded protein: CASSPTSGSWNEQFF.

The V and J genes are TRBV28 and TRBJ2-1; 13 nucleotides align to TRBD2. The CDR3 consists of 18 residues. CDR1 and CDR2 from the germline V gene are MDHEN and SYDVKM. The junction had 12 bases not matched to a gene; V was cut back by 6 bases and J by 4 bases. In DNA form, the CDR3 reads TGTGCCAGCAGCCAAGGACTAGCGGGAGTGTTTGGTTACAATGAGCAGTTCTTC. Encoded protein: CASSQGLAGVFGYNEQFF.

This sequence joins TRBV20-1 and TRBJ2-2; 9 bases match TRBD2. Germline values: CDR1 DFQATT, CDR2 SNEGSKA (reference sequence). V gave up 3 bases and J gave up 5 bases; unmatched junction bases: 10. The CDR3 is made up of 16 amino acids. The CDR3 nucleotides are TGCAGTGCTAGTTCGAAAGCGGGAGGAAGGACCGGGGAGCTGTTTTTT. Its translation is CSASSKAGGRTGELFF.

This clonotype occurred a few times. The gene calls are TRBV7-8 and TRBJ1-1; D is unresolved. This CDR3 has 15 residues. Germline loops: CDR1 SGHVS, CDR2 FQNEAQ. Trimming took 0 bases from V and 1 from J, leaving 9 bases between them. The CDR3 spells CASSLALEENTEAFF. CDR3 DNA: TGTGCCAGCAGCTTAGCCCTGGAGGAGAACACTGAAGCTTTCTTT.

The table lists this clonotype with many counts. The J gene is TRBJ1-1, the V gene TRBV7-2; D uncertain. CDR3 length equals 16 residues. V dropped 3 bases and J dropped 2 bases, with 16 bases sitting between them. In germline, CDR1 is SGHTA, CDR2 FQGNSA. The CDR3 nucleotides read TGTGCCAGCAGCTTCCTTGGCCTTCAAATAAACACTGAAGCTTTCTTT. Encoded protein: CASSFLGLQINTEAFF.

The chain has TRBV12-3 or TRBV12-4 and TRBJ2-3, with D unresolved. The CDR3 covers 14 residues. The V end was cut by 6 bases, the J end by 3 bases, with 13 bases between. The CDR3 sequence is CASRPSLLTDTQYF. In nucleotides, the CDR3 is TGTGCCAGCAGGCCTTCTCTCCTAACAGATACGCAGTATTTT.

This chain links TRBV29-1 with TRBJ2-3; 10 nucleotides match TRBD2. The CDR3 sequence is 16 residues long. The V segment lost 3 bases and the J segment 2 bases; nucleotides outside the gene matches: 8. Per the germline V gene, CDR1 is SQVTM and CDR2 is ANQGSEA. DNA for the CDR3: TGCAGCGTTGATTTACAGCGGGGGGGCCCCACAGATACGCAGTATTTT. It codes for CSVDLQRGGPTDTQYF.

V usage is TRBV6-1 and J usage is TRBJ2-1; D is perhaps TRBD1 (5 bases). CDR1 and CDR2 from the germline V gene are MNHNS and SASEGT. With 1 base removed from V and 2 bases from J, the gap between germline ends came to 9 bases. CDR3 length: 15 amino acids. The CDR3 DNA follows: TGTGCCAGCAGTGAAGTCCCAGGGCCCTACAATGAGCAGTTCTTC. This gives the protein CASSEVPGPYNEQFF.

In this sample, this clonotype turned up a few times. The chain carries TRBV3-1 and TRBJ1-1; tentative D call: TRBD1 (5 bases). CDR3 size: 14 residues. With 8 bases removed from V and 8 bases from J, the gap between germline ends came to 21 bases. CDR1 is LGHDT, CDR2 YNNKEL, per germline (reference sequence). This CDR3 reads CASDHEGTKGEAFF. The CDR3 nucleotides read TGTGCCAGCGACCACGAGGGGACGAAAGGGGAAGCTTTCTTT.